These 15 T cell receptor beta chains came from one sample sequenced in a study of T-cell memory formation after mild COVID-19 (TCRdb year 2021). Library generation was performed with 5' RACE. Sequencing relied on an Illumina NovaSeq 6000. The public reads were run again by TCRdb, first through fastp at Q25 and then through MiXCR, and only productive beta chains were kept. Rows matching on CDR3 protein sequence are summarized as one entry with the most common DNA and genes. The sample table contains 350,000 to 450,000 distinct CDR3 sequences; only one count was recorded for around 24% of them. The leading ten clones occupy 8.5% to 10% of the sample. Sample: PBMCs or a T cell subset sorted from them (not recorded which). The origin of the receptors is an adult woman who had mild COVID-19 (a few samples of this study predate the infection). The sample titles of this study are shuffled in the database, so cell type and time point are left out; the donor was told from shared clones.

There are a few counts of this clonotype. The chain is built from TRBV27 and TRBJ1-1; tentatively, D is TRBD1 (5 bases). The CDR3 is 13 residues long. Germline V lookup: CDR1 MNHEY, CDR2 SMNVEV (reference sequence). Trimming removed 8 bases from V and 5 bases from J, with 15 bases in between. The CDR3 region is CASGETGGTEAFF. In nucleotides, the CDR3 is TGTGCCAGCGGAGAGACTGGGGGGACTGAAGCTTTCTTT.

This chain joins TRBV16 and TRBJ1-1; 12 bases are shared with TRBD1. The ends lost 4 bases at V and 4 bases at J; junction bases unmatched: 4. In germline, CDR1 is KGHSY, CDR2 FQNENV. This CDR3 comprises 15 residues. DNA of the CDR3: TGTGCCAGCAGCCTGCGGGACAGGGGGCCCACTGAAGCTTTCTTT. Its translation is CASSLRDRGPTEAFF.

The chain carries TRBV12-3 or TRBV12-4 and TRBJ2-1; TRBD1 aligns across 7 bases. Unmatched junction bases numbered 8, after V lost 9 bases and J lost 6 bases. The CDR3 consists of 13 residues. The CDR3 DNA sequence: TGTGCCAGAAAAAACAGGGGAATCAATGAGCAGTTCTTC. Protein sequence: CARKNRGINEQFF.

This clonotype occurred a few times. The genes are TRBV5-1 and TRBJ2-7; 9 bases line up with TRBD1. Trimming cost V 4 bases and J 7 bases; bases outside gene matches: 6. The CDR3 contains 13 residues. The V gene's germline CDR1 is SGHRS and CDR2 YFSETQ. The CDR3: CASSRTGGREQYF. The DNA for the CDR3 is TGCGCCAGCAGCCGTACAGGGGGCCGGGAGCAGTACTTC.

V and J are TRBV5-1 and TRBJ2-2; 12 bases align to TRBD1. The germline V gene encodes CDR1 SGHRS and CDR2 YFSETQ. There are 17 residues in the CDR3. With V trimmed by 7 bases and J by 6 bases, 13 bases remained unmatched. Here the CDR3 reads CASYYPNRDRGPGELFF. The CDR3 coding sequence is TGCGCCAGCTATTACCCCAACCGGGACAGGGGGCCCGGGGAGCTGTTTTTT.

The genes are TRBV5-1 and TRBJ1-1; 10 bases are a match to TRBD1. CDR1 is SGHRS, CDR2 YFSETQ, per germline. The CDR3 loop spans 16 amino acids. J was trimmed by 5 bases and V by 3 bases; bases with no gene match: 10. The CDR3 bases are TGCGCCAGCAGCTCCATTCGACAGGGGGCACAGACTGAAGCTTTCTTT. Translating gives CASSSIRQGAQTEAFF.

V usage is TRBV27 and J usage is TRBJ2-1; D gene uncertain. The CDR3 is made up of 14 amino acids. V dropped 2 bases and J dropped 5 bases, with 10 bases sitting between them. Germline CDR1 and CDR2: MNHEY and SMNVEV (reference sequence). The CDR3 spells CASSLGMAHNEQFF. The CDR3 bases are TGTGCCAGCAGTTTAGGGATGGCTCACAATGAGCAGTTCTTC.

The rearrangement joins TRBV5-1 to TRBJ2-5; either TRBD1 or TRBD2 may fit D (5 bases each). The V end lost 6 bases, the J end lost 5 bases, and 14 bases lay between the germline ends. The CDR3 has 13 amino acids. The germline V gene encodes CDR1 SGHRS and CDR2 YFSETQ. CDR3: CASNSRAGETQYF. CDR3 nucleotides: TGCGCCAGCAACTCGCGGGCAGGGGAGACCCAGTACTTC.

The chain links TRBV10-3 to TRBJ1-3, with a possible D match to TRBD1 (6 bases). The germline V gene has CDR1 ENHRY and CDR2 SYGVKD. The CDR3 covers 14 residues. Trimming removed 7 bases from V and 4 bases from J, with 14 bases in between. The CDR3 loop reads CAIKPGQGGNTIYF. The DNA for the CDR3 is TGTGCCATCAAGCCGGGCCAGGGGGGAAACACCATATATTTT.

This chain connects TRBV14 to TRBJ1-1; D is uncertain. The germline CDR1 and CDR2 sequences are SGHDN and FVKESK. The CDR3 consists of 14 residues. V lost 5 bases to trimming and J lost 10 bases, with 20 bases between them. The CDR3 is CASSATAELFGAFF. CDR3 nucleotides: TGTGCCAGCAGCGCCACAGCGGAGTTATTCGGAGCTTTCTTT.

The chain links TRBV24-1 to TRBJ2-2; perhaps TRBD1 as D (6 bases). The CDR3 spans 15 residues. Germline loops: CDR1 KGHDR, CDR2 SFDVKD. Between the trimmed V and J ends, which lost 3 bases and 7 bases, there was a span of 14 bases. CDR3 residues: CATSDPGVANGELFF. CDR3 bases: TGTGCCACCAGTGATCCAGGGGTAGCGAACGGGGAGCTGTTTTTT.

This clonotype was seen a handful of times. The chain recombines TRBV18 with TRBJ2-7; tentative D call: TRBD2 (5 bases). The CDR3 contains 14 residues. The V end lost 6 bases, the J end lost 1 base, and 13 bases lay between the germline ends. Germline V lookup: CDR1 KGHSH, CDR2 LQKENI. For the CDR3, the DNA is TGTGCCAGCTCCCCATCACTAGATTCCTACGAGCAGTACTTC. This gives the protein CASSPSLDSYEQYF.

The chain combines TRBV11-3 with TRBJ2-7; D is unresolved. Trimming removed 3 bases from V and 0 bases from J, with 9 bases in between. CDR1 is SGHNT, CDR2 YENEEA, per germline. This CDR3 has 14 residues. The CDR3 reads CASSLNKDSYEQYF. Written as DNA, the CDR3 is TGTGCCAGCAGCTTGAACAAAGACTCCTACGAGCAGTACTTC.

The chain is built from TRBV15 and TRBJ2-7; TRBD1 agrees at 10 bases. Germline-derived CDR1 and CDR2 are LNHNV and YYDKDF (reference sequence). V dropped 5 bases and J dropped 2; count of bases not matched to a gene: 6. This CDR3 region has 15 residues. This CDR3 is CATSPDRGRTYEQYF. CDR3 DNA: TGTGCCACCAGCCCAGACAGGGGGCGAACCTACGAGCAGTACTTC.

The chain employs TRBV18 and TRBJ2-3, with 11 bases matching TRBD2. The J segment lost 6 bases and the V segment lost 1 base, leaving 12 bases of the junction unmatched. This CDR3 has 18 amino acids. CDR1 is KGHSH and CDR2 is LQKENI in the germline V gene. For the CDR3, the DNA is TGTGCCAGCTCACCACGGCCCCCACTAGCGGGAGAGATGGATACGCAGTATTTT. Protein sequence: CASSPRPPLAGEMDTQYF.